This T cell receptor beta chain came from a study of shared clonotypes between healthy human individuals. J was trimmed by 6 bases and V by 0 bases; bases with no gene match: 7. Germline CDR1 is MNHEY and CDR2 is SMNVEV (reference sequence). The CDR3 is made up of 16 amino acids. In regard to this clone: Its antigen remains unknown.

General study points: Generally, naive subsets came out with larger estimated richness than memory subsets.

The protocol was immunoSEQ multiplex PCR, while the TCRdb copy is restricted to in-frame clones and leaves out a portion. The sample shows fewer than 850,000 clones, roughly 87% of them seen only once. The specimen sequenced was memory CD8+ T cells from PBMCs. This sample's subset: CD45RO+ cells pooled with CCR7-negative TemRA cells. The V gene is TRBV27, the J gene TRBJ2-1, with TRBD2 identical over 8 bases. The sequence was obtained from a man younger than 30 in good health. Some clones in this sample may be carry-over from other donors' samples. The CDR3 DNA follows: TGTGCCAGCAGTTTATCGTCCCCGGGAGGGCCCAATGAGCAGTTCTTC. This encodes CASSLSSPGGPNEQFF.